One sample yielded the 30 T cell receptor beta chains listed below, sequenced in a study of CD8 T cells in ankylosing spondylitis. Study-wide results and caveats: What appeared characteristic of ankylosing spondylitis blood was a TCR beta motif of eight highly homologous variants.

What these receptors recognize is not known. Each CDR3 protein is one row after TCRdb ran MiXCR on the 5' RACE reads. The profile shows approximately 300,000 distinct CDR3 sequences, approximately 8.2% of them singletons. The specimen sequenced was blood, either unsorted or a sorted T cell fraction (not recorded which). The origin of the receptors is a male donor with ankylosing spondylitis.

This clonotype was recorded many times. The J gene is TRBJ2-7, the V gene TRBV5-1, with 10 bases fitting TRBD2. J gave up 3 bases and V 4 bases, and 22 bases lay outside the gene matches. This CDR3 is 20 amino acids long. Germline CDR1 is SGHRS and CDR2 is YFSETQ. CDR3 sequence reads: CASSSTRRGSGTSEYYEQYF. The CDR3 nucleotides are TGCGCCAGCAGCAGCACCCGAAGGGGTTCCGGGACTAGCGAGTACTACGAGCAGTACTTC.

A few counts support this clonotype. The chain has TRBV7-6 and TRBJ2-3; weak D call: TRBD2 (7 bases). Per germline, CDR1 SGHVS and CDR2 FNYEAQ. The CDR3 runs to 15 residues. Trimming cost V 5 bases and J 4 bases, with 16 bases left between them. The CDR3: CASSQGGARPDTQYF. Here the CDR3 DNA reads TGTGCCAGCAGCCAAGGGGGGGCAAGGCCAGATACGCAGTATTTT.

The chain is built from TRBV30 and TRBJ1-1, with 7 bases matching TRBD1. Germline V CDR1 and CDR2: GTSNPN, SVGIG (reference sequence). The CDR3 has 13 residues. J gave up 5 bases and V 5 bases, and 8 bases lay outside the gene matches. Written as DNA, the CDR3 is TGTGCCTGGGCCAGGGACAGCGGAACTGAAGCTTTCTTT. It translates to CAWARDSGTEAFF.

The table lists this clonotype with a count of one. V is TRBV29-1 and J is TRBJ2-5; D is ambiguous. CDR3 length: 12 residues. V was clipped by 4 bases and J by 2 bases, with 8 bases between them. Germline values: CDR1 SQVTM, CDR2 ANQGSEA. CDR3 loop: CSVVVVQETQYF. The CDR3 DNA follows: TGCAGCGTTGTCGTAGTACAAGAGACCCAGTACTTC.

This clonotype was counted between two and nine times. The genes are TRBV5-5 and TRBJ2-3; 8 bases line up with TRBD2. The germline V gene encodes CDR1 SGHKS and CDR2 YYEKEE (reference sequence). The V segment lost 4 bases and the J segment 4 bases; nucleotides outside the gene matches: 5. CDR3 length: 14 amino acids. The CDR3 here is CASSRGGLPDTQYF. The CDR3 DNA reads as TGTGCCAGCAGCCGCGGGGGGCTGCCAGATACGCAGTATTTT. Combining the CDR3 with reference TRBV5-5 and TRBJ2-3 gives the whole variable domain DAGVTQSPTHLIKTRGQQVTLRCSPISGHKSVSWYQQVLGQGPQFIFQYYEKEERGRGNFPDRFSARQFPNYSSELNVNALLLGDSALYLCASSRGGLPDTQYFGPGTRLTVL.

This clonotype was counted at least ten times. V gene TRBV5-1 combines with J gene TRBJ1-2, with no clear D. CDR3 length: 14 amino acids. Trimming pared 4 bases from V and 0 bases from J, leaving 10 bases between. Germline V lookup: CDR1 SGHRS, CDR2 YFSETQ. This CDR3 is CASSPVGTNYGYTF. CDR3 nucleotide sequence: TGCGCCAGCAGCCCTGTGGGGACTAACTATGGCTACACCTTC.

This chain connects TRBV5-1 to TRBJ2-7; D is unresolved. This CDR3 comprises 15 residues. Germline V gene sequence: CDR1 SGHRS, CDR2 YFSETQ. Trimming shortened V by 0 bases and J by 0 bases, and 10 bases separated the two germline ends. The CDR3 loop is CASSLAGFSSYEQYF. As DNA, the CDR3 is TGCGCCAGCAGCTTGGCGGGTTTCAGCTCCTACGAGCAGTACTTC.

This clonotype has just a few counts. The chain combines TRBV11-2 with TRBJ1-5; a possible D gene is TRBD1 (6 bases). There are 15 residues in the CDR3. Germline V CDR1 and CDR2: SGHAT, FQNNGV. Deletions cut 0 bases from V and 5 bases from J, with 11 bases between. CDR3 loop: CASSLEGQGHQPQHF. CDR3 sequence (DNA): TGTGCCAGCAGCTTAGAGGGACAAGGTCATCAGCCCCAGCATTTT.

This clonotype was counted many times. The chain combines TRBV4-1 with TRBJ1-2; no definite D call. In germline, CDR1 is MGHRA, CDR2 YSYEKL. The V end was cut by 3 bases, the J end by 8 bases, with 22 bases between. This CDR3 is 16 amino acids long. The CDR3 region has the DNA TGCGCCAGCAGCCACCTCTATTTGCGATCTTTAGAAGGCTACACCTTC. It yields the protein CASSHLYLRSLEGYTF.

The CDR3 region has the DNA TGTGCCAGCAGCACCGGGACAGTGGGGATTAATGAAAAACTGTTTTTT. It encodes CASSTGTVGINEKLFF. The chain joins TRBV12-3 or TRBV12-4 to TRBJ1-4; TRBD1 matches 7 bases. CDR3 length: 16 amino acids. Trimming took 6 bases from V and 4 from J; bases not matched to a gene: 11.

Many counts were recorded for this clonotype. The chain carries TRBV5-1 and TRBJ2-7; no clear D. This CDR3 contains 14 residues. V lost 3 bases, J lost 7 bases, and 17 bases lay in between. Germline values: CDR1 SGHRS, CDR2 YFSETQ. CDR3 sequence reads: CASSSEDGPREQYF. The DNA of the CDR3 is TGCGCCAGCAGCTCAGAGGACGGCCCTAGGGAGCAGTACTTC. Based on the CDR3 plus reference TRBV5-1 and TRBJ2-7, the full variable domain is KAGVTQTPRYLIKTRGQQVTLSCSPISGHRSVSWYQQTPGQGLQFLFEYFSETQRNKGNFPGRFSGRQFSNSRSEMNVSTLELGDSALYLCASSSEDGPREQYFGPGTRLTVT.

The rearrangement joins TRBV5-1 to TRBJ1-2; 11 positions match TRBD1. Trimming at V came to 4 bases and at J to 6 bases, leaving 20 bases not matched to a gene. CDR1 SGHRS and CDR2 YFSETQ come from the germline V gene. This CDR3 comprises 19 residues. CDR3 sequence reads: CASSQRTGGLQPFRNGYTF. As DNA, the CDR3 is TGCGCCAGCAGCCAGAGGACAGGGGGCCTCCAACCCTTCAGGAATGGCTACACCTTC.

This clonotype was recorded a few times. This rearrangement joins TRBV5-1 to TRBJ2-1; TRBD2 matches 9 bases. CDR1 and CDR2 from the germline V gene are SGHRS and YFSETQ. V gave up 2 bases and J gave up 7 bases; unmatched junction bases: 16. This CDR3 spans 18 amino acids. The CDR3 DNA sequence: TGCGCCAGCAGCTTTATGGCGGGAGGGCCGAGAGAAGTAAATGAGCAGTTCTTC. Translating it yields CASSFMAGGPREVNEQFF.

This clonotype was detected only a few times. The V and J genes are TRBV7-9 and TRBJ2-7; 9 bases align to TRBD1. Germline V lookup: CDR1 SEHNR, CDR2 FQNEAQ (reference sequence). With 5 bases clipped from V and 7 bases from J, the junction kept 9 bases outside the gene matches. The CDR3 loop spans 14 amino acids. The CDR3 spells CASSVGQGRREQYF. In DNA form, the CDR3 reads TGTGCCAGCAGCGTGGGACAGGGTAGGAGGGAGCAGTACTTC.

The V call is TRBV20-1, the J call TRBJ2-6; D not resolved. Trimming cost V 3 bases and J 2 bases, with 5 bases left between them. From germline, CDR1 is DFQATT and CDR2 SNEGSKA (reference sequence). The CDR3 is 13 amino acids. CDR3 protein: CSASEPGANVLTF. CDR3 nucleotide sequence: TGCAGTGCTAGTGAACCTGGGGCCAACGTCCTGACTTTC.

This clonotype showed up many times. The gene calls are TRBV12-3 or TRBV12-4 and TRBJ1-2; D gene ambiguous. V was clipped by 4 bases and J by 8 bases, with 14 bases between them. This CDR3 is built from 13 residues. The DNA of the CDR3 is TGTGCCAGCAGTTATGGGTGGAGAGGAGGCTACACCTTC. This gives the protein CASSYGWRGGYTF.

The rearrangement uses TRBV29-1 and TRBJ2-3; D perhaps matches TRBD2 (6 bases). CDR1 and CDR2 from the germline V gene are SQVTM and ANQGSEA. Trimming removed 6 bases at V and 2 bases at J, with 15 bases between. The CDR3 contains 14 residues. CDR3 loop: CSVAFGTPTDTQYF. In DNA, the CDR3 is TGCAGCGTAGCCTTTGGGACTCCCACAGATACGCAGTATTTT.

The chain links TRBV9 to TRBJ2-7; TRBD2 matches at 8 bases. J lost 4 bases, V lost 0 bases, and 6 bases had no gene match. This CDR3 is built from 15 residues. The germline gives CDR1 SGDLS, CDR2 YYNGEE. DNA of the CDR3: TGTGCCAGCAGCGTAGTCGGTAGCGGGATGTACGAGCAGTACTTC. Residues: CASSVVGSGMYEQYF.

This clonotype showed up many times. The chain has TRBV18 and TRBJ2-7; D gene uncertain. Trimming removed 2 bases at V and 2 bases at J, with 13 bases between. From germline, CDR1 is KGHSH and CDR2 LQKENI. The CDR3 extends over 15 amino acids. The CDR3 bases are TGTGCCAGCTCACCAGGGGTCCCAACTACCTACGAGCAGTACTTC. Its translation is CASSPGVPTTYEQYF. The whole variable domain, remainder taken from reference TRBV18 and TRBJ2-7, is NAGVMQNPRHLVRRRGQEARLRCSPMKGHSHVYWYRQLPEEGLKFMVYLQKENIIDESGMPKERFSAEFPKEGPSILRIQQVVRGDSAAYFCASSPGVPTTYEQYFGPGTRLTVT.

In its sample, this clonotype was seen many times. This chain joins TRBV15 and TRBJ2-5; the D is unclear. CDR1 LNHNV and CDR2 YYDKDF come from the germline V gene (reference sequence). The CDR3 has 12 residues. Trimming removed 1 base from V and 4 bases from J, with 4 bases in between. CDR3 sequence reads: CATSRGRETQYF. Written as DNA, the CDR3 is TGTGCCACCAGCAGAGGCCGAGAGACCCAGTACTTC.

This clonotype appeared a few times. The chain joins TRBV5-1 to TRBJ2-7; 11 nucleotides align to TRBD2. The germline V gene encodes CDR1 SGHRS and CDR2 YFSETQ. The ends lost 4 bases at V and 0 bases at J; junction bases unmatched: 3. The length of the CDR3 is 15 residues. CDR3 region: CASSHTSGSSYEQYF. The CDR3 nucleotides read TGCGCCAGCAGCCATACTAGCGGGAGCTCCTACGAGCAGTACTTC. Full variable domain (remainder filled in from reference TRBV5-1 and TRBJ2-7): KAGVTQTPRYLIKTRGQQVTLSCSPISGHRSVSWYQQTPGQGLQFLFEYFSETQRNKGNFPGRFSGRQFSNSRSEMNVSTLELGDSALYLCASSHTSGSSYEQYFGPGTRLTVT.

The rearrangement links TRBV12-3 or TRBV12-4 to TRBJ2-2; 9 bases map to TRBD1. This CDR3 has 16 residues. V shed 7 bases and J 6 bases; nucleotides not matched to a gene: 12. The CDR3 bases are TGTGCCAGCACTCTTACAGGGGGCAGTCGGGCCGGGGAGCTGTTTTTT. Translating gives CASTLTGGSRAGELFF.

V is TRBV7-2 and J is TRBJ2-7, with TRBD2 matching over 11 bases. CDR1 and CDR2 from the germline V gene are SGHTA and FQGNSA. V lost 7 bases to trimming and J lost 4 bases; unmatched junction nucleotides: 6. The CDR3 spans 14 residues. Here the CDR3 reads CASIASSGRYEQYF. DNA for the CDR3: TGTGCCAGCATCGCATCTAGCGGGAGGTACGAGCAGTACTTC.

This clonotype occurred a few times. The chain links TRBV28 to TRBJ1-1, with 7 bases aligning to TRBD1. The CDR3 runs 12 residues. CDR1 is MDHEN and CDR2 is SYDVKM in the germline V gene. The CDR3 coding sequence is TGTGCTGTGAGACAGGGCGCAACTGAAGCTTTCTTT. This sequence encodes CAVRQGATEAFF.

This clonotype has at least ten counts. V gene TRBV6-1 combines with J gene TRBJ1-3; D is undetermined. Trimming shortened V by 5 bases and J by 0 bases, and 11 bases separated the two germline ends. The CDR3 has 15 amino acids. Germline V gene data show CDR1 as MNHNS and CDR2 as SASEGT. Written as DNA, the CDR3 is TGTGCCAGCAGTCCTCGGACTGTCTCTGGAAACACCATATATTTT. Amino acids: CASSPRTVSGNTIYF.

This clonotype showed up many times. The J gene is TRBJ2-1, the V gene TRBV7-9; 11 bases map to TRBD2. This CDR3 spans 17 amino acids. Germline V gene sequence: CDR1 SEHNR, CDR2 FQNEAQ (reference sequence). Trimming removed 3 bases from V and 5 bases from J; junction bases left unmatched: 9. CDR3 amino acids: CASSLLFGTSGNNEQFF. The CDR3 DNA reads as TGTGCCAGCAGCTTGCTCTTCGGGACTAGCGGCAACAATGAGCAGTTCTTC.

This clonotype has a count of ten or more. V usage is TRBV5-1 and J usage is TRBJ2-1, with 8 positions matching TRBD1. Unmatched junction bases numbered 7, after V lost 1 base and J lost 4 bases. Germline-derived CDR1 and CDR2 are SGHRS and YFSETQ. The CDR3 contains 16 residues. CDR3 region: CASSLSWGQVYNEQFF. The CDR3, as DNA: TGCGCCAGCAGCTTGTCTTGGGGACAGGTATACAATGAGCAGTTCTTC.

The chain couples TRBV5-1 to TRBJ2-1; 7 nucleotides match TRBD1. The J segment lost 6 bases and the V segment lost 4 bases, leaving 10 bases of the junction unmatched. This CDR3 has 15 residues. The germline CDR1 and CDR2 sequences are SGHRS and YFSETQ. In DNA, the CDR3 is TGCGCCAGCAGCCCCCAGGGGGTGACGGCCAATGAGCAGTTCTTC. This codes for CASSPQGVTANEQFF.

This clonotype was seen repeatedly, ten times or more. The J gene is TRBJ2-7, the V gene TRBV6-5; 9 nucleotides match TRBD2. Looked up from germline, CDR1 is MNHEY and CDR2 is SVGAGI. The CDR3 contains 14 residues. V gave up 0 bases and J gave up 3 bases; unmatched junction bases: 0. The CDR3: CASSYSREGYEQYF. The DNA for the CDR3 is TGTGCCAGCAGTTACTCGCGGGAGGGCTACGAGCAGTACTTC.

This clonotype showed up just a few times. The chain is built from TRBV7-8 and TRBJ2-5; 7 nucleotides align to TRBD2. The germline gives CDR1 SGHVS, CDR2 FQNEAQ. The CDR3 has 16 residues. With V trimmed by 5 bases and J by 3 bases, 12 bases remained unmatched. CDR3 nucleotide sequence: TGTGCCAGCAGCCGAGGACCGGGGGGATCGGAAGAGACCCAGTACTTC. It is translated as CASSRGPGGSEETQYF.